This T cell receptor (beta chain) was captured in a study of blood T cell repertoires in COVID-19. Across the whole study: Specimens from acute and convalescent COVID-19 originated in the United States, Italy and Spain. T cells, B-cell-depleted T cells, or PBMCs provided the cDNA or gDNA that served as material.

Only a few counts were recorded for this clone. Original handling: Amplification from reference gene primers served as the basis for estimated nucleated cell counts. Profiled with immunoSEQ multiplex PCR; TCRdb holds only in-frame clones, not every one. V, J and clone size reflect that table, while D and trimming were determined from the DNA. The sample lists approximately 98,000 clones; more than 65% were seen once. Per germline, CDR1 LGHNA and CDR2 YNFKEQ. Trimming removed 4 bases from V and 10 bases from J, with 20 bases in between. The CDR3 runs 14 residues. This sequence was found in a woman older than 75 with acute or convalescent COVID-19. This chain connects TRBV4-2 to TRBJ2-7; a weak D match, TRBD2 (6 bases). Sequences were obtained from peripheral blood. The CDR3: CASSPRVGTLFQYF. The CDR3 DNA reads as TGTGCCAGCAGCCCCCGGGTGGGGACTTTGTTTCAGTACTTC.